This note documents a single TCR beta chain sequence. The entry originates in a study of blood T cell repertoires in COVID-19. Study background: There were acute and convalescent COVID-19 samples, and they came from the United States, Italy and Spain. T cells, B-cell-depleted T cells, or PBMCs provided the cDNA or gDNA that served as material.

The V end lost 6 bases, the J end lost 7 bases, and 7 bases lay between the germline ends. Germline CDR1 reads MDHEN; CDR2 reads SYDVKM. The CDR3 is 12 amino acids. In the source study's methods: Reference gene primer amplification gave estimated nucleated cell counts. Only in-frame clones appear in the TCRdb table, and some are missing; sequencing was by immunoSEQ multiplex PCR. V and J calls and clone size follow that table, whereas D and trimming were derived from the DNA. The repertoire holds roughly 140,000 clones, over 70% seen once, with 1.7% in the top ten. This TCR came from a woman between 45 and 65 years old with acute or convalescent COVID-19. V usage is TRBV28 and J usage is TRBJ1-6; D is unresolved. Sequenced input: peripheral blood. The CDR3, as DNA: TGTGCCAGCAGAGTCGAGAATTCACCCCTCCACTTT. Translated: CASRVENSPLHF.